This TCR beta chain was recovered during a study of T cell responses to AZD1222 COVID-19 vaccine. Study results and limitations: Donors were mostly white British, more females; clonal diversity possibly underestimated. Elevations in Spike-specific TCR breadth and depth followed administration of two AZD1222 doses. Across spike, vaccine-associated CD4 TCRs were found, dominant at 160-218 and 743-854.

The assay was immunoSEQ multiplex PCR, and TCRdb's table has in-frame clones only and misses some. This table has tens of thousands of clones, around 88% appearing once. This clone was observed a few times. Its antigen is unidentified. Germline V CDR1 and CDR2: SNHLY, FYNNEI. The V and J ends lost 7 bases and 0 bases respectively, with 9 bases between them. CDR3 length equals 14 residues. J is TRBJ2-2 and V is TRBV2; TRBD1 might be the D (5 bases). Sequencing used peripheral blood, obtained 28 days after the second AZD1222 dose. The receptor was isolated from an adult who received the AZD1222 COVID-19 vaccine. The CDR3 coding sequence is TGTGCCAGCATCAGGGAAGCGAACACCGGGGAGCTGTTTTTT. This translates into CASIREANTGELFF. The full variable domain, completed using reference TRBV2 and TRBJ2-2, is EPEVTQTPSHQVTQMGQEVILRCVPISNHLYFYWYRQILGQKVEFLVSFYNNEISEKSEIFDDQFSVERPDGSNFTLKIRSTKLEDSAMYFCASIREANTGELFFGEGSRLTVL.